Described below is a single TCR beta chain sequence and its context. As yet, its antigen is unknown. The CDR3 has 16 residues. Germline V lookup: CDR1 SNHLY, CDR2 FYNNEI. Trimming at V came to 7 bases and at J to 2 bases, leaving 11 bases not matched to a gene. This sample is part of a study of EBV T-cell therapy then PD-1 blockade in nasopharyngeal carcinoma. Treatment indicated: AdE1-LMPpoly-expanded autologous EBV-specific T-cell therapy followed by anti-PD-1 nivolumab. Assay used: immunoSEQ multiplex PCR; TCRdb lists only in-frame clones, some missing. This sample has roughly 16,000 clones, with approximately 80% found just once.

The starting material was CD8+ T cells from blood, obtained at day 0 from a patient whose treatment included autologous EBV-specific T cells and nivolumab. This clonotype was obtained from a man aged 40-49 years with nasopharyngeal carcinoma. The chain has TRBV2 and TRBJ2-4; TRBD1 agrees at 7 bases. CDR3 sequence reads: CASTVGDSRSKNIQYF. The CDR3 DNA is TGTGCCAGCACGGTCGGGGACAGCAGGTCCAAAAACATTCAGTACTTC. Complete variable domain (other parts from reference TRBV2 and TRBJ2-4): EPEVTQTPSHQVTQMGQEVILRCVPISNHLYFYWYRQILGQKVEFLVSFYNNEISEKSEIFDDQFSVERPDGSNFTLKIRSTKLEDSAMYFCASTVGDSRSKNIQYFGAGTRLSVL.